The text below deals with one TCR beta chain. What it binds is not known. The sample is drawn from a study of cytomegalovirus exposure and HLA in healthy donors. Primers included in the PCR were 60 Vbeta and 13 Jbeta primers. Profiling relied on immunoSEQ multiplex PCR, and the TCRdb table lists in-frame clones only, not all of them. Here the sample spans about 160,000 clones, roughly four fifths being singletons. General study results and limits: Most TCR sequences proved rare, with some public TCRs found in many donors. Researchers catalogued about 150 TCR beta chains as cytomegalovirus-associated. The study reported that TCR beta sequences accurately predicted HLA-A and HLA-B alleles in most subjects.

J lost 0 bases, V lost 5 bases, and 8 bases had no gene match. CDR1 and CDR2 (germline): SGHAT, FQNNGV. The CDR3 covers 16 residues. Sampled while nominally healthy, donors likely had unrecorded immune exposures. The origin of this receptor is a middle-aged man in good health and CMV-seronegative. This chain connects TRBV11-2 to TRBJ2-3; 7 nucleotides agree with TRBD1. The sequenced sample consisted of PBMCs. The CDR3 here is CASSLRTGSSTDTQYF. DNA for the CDR3: TGTGCCAGCAGCCTTCGGACAGGATCGAGCACAGATACGCAGTATTTT.